The present entry profiles one TCR beta chain with its context. The antigen remains undetermined. The sample comes from a study of T-cell memory formation after mild COVID-19. Study-level findings and limits: Cross-reactive memory apparently joined, as some responding clones appeared in pre-infection memory. Whether day 37 second-wave clones are SARS-CoV-2-specific was not confirmed. There was a balanced CD4/CD8 profile in clones contracting day 15 to 85, and later expanders leaned CD4+. For contracting clones, CD4+ ones sat mainly in CM and EM, CD8+ in EMRA.

In TCRdb, the 5' RACE reads were re-called with MiXCR into one record per CDR3 protein. This table holds 500,000 to 550,000 distinct CDR3 sequences, roughly 22% found once. V dropped 6 bases and J dropped 4 bases, with 11 bases sitting between them. Germline V CDR1 and CDR2: SGHTA, FQGNSA. The CDR3 length is 13 residues. Sequencing was performed on PBMCs or a T cell subset sorted from them (not recorded which). The source of this sequence is an adult woman who had mild COVID-19 (a few samples of this study predate the infection). Cell type and time point are not known. The rearrangement links TRBV7-2 to TRBJ2-3, with D unresolved. The CDR3 DNA sequence: TGTGCCAGCAGTAAACCTCTAGCAGATACGCAGTATTTT. Protein: CASSKPLADTQYF.